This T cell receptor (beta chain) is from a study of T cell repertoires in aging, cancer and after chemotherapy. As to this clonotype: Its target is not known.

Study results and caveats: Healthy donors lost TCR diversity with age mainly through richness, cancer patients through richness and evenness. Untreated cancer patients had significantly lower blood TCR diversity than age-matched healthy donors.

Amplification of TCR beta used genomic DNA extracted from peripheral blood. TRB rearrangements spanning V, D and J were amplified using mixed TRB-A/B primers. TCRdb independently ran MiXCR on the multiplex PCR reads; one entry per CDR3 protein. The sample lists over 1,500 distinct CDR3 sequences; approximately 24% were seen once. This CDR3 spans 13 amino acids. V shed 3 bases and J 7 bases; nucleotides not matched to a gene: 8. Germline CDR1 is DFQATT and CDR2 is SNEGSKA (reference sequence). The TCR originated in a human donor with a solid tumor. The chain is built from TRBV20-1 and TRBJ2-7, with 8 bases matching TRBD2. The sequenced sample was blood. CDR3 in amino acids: CSARWREAGEQYF. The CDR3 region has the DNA TGCAGTGCTAGGTGGCGGGAGGCCGGGGAGCAGTACTTC.